Below, 2 T cell receptor beta chains from the same sample are listed, as sequenced in a study of shared T cell receptors in the human thymus. The repertoire was sequenced with immunoSEQ multiplex PCR; TCRdb's copy has only in-frame clones and lacks some. The sample yields more than 550,000 clones, 70% to 90% seen once. The sample was also reused in another study, on human thymus T cells.

Sequenced material: thymocytes. The receptors come from a girl under three years old with a congenital heart defect.

V is TRBV4-1 and J is TRBJ1-2; D possibly corresponds to TRBD1 (6 bases). The CDR3 totals 16 residues. V lost 6 bases, J lost 2 bases, and 19 bases lay in between. The germline gives CDR1 MGHRA, CDR2 YSYEKL. CDR3 region: CASRGQTWEKNYGYTF. Here the CDR3 DNA reads TGCGCCAGCAGGGGACAAACCTGGGAAAAAAACTATGGCTACACCTTC.

The chain recombines TRBV6-5 with TRBJ1-3; the match to TRBD1 covers 8 bases. The CDR3 sequence is 15 residues long. Germline CDR1 reads MNHEY; CDR2 reads SVGAGI. V shed 5 bases, J shed 2 bases, and the junction held 5 bases outside the gene matches. CDR3 region: CASSQGQGPGNTIYF. In DNA, the CDR3 is TGTGCCAGCAGTCAAGGACAGGGTCCTGGAAACACCATATATTTT.